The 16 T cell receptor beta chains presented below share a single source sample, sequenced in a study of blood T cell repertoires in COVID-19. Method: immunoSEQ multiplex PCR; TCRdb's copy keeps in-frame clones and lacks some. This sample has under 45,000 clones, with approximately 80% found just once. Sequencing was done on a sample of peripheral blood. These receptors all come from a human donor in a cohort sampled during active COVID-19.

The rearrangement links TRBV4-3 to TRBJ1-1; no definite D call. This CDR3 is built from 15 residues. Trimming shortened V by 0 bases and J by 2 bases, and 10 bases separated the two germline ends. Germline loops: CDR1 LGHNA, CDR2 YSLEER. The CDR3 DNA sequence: TGCGCCAGCAGCCAAGATGGCCAATTAAACACTGAAGCTTTCTTT. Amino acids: CASSQDGQLNTEAFF.

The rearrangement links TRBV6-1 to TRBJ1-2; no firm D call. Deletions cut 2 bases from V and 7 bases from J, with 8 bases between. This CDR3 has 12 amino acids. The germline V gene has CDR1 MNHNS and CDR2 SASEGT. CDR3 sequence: CASSESGRGYTF. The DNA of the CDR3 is TGTGCCAGCAGTGAAAGCGGACGTGGCTACACCTTC.

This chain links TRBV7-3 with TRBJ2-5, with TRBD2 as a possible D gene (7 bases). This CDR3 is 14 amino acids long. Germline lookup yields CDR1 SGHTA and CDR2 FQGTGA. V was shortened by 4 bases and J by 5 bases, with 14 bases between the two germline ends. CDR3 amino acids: CASSYGGAGETQYF. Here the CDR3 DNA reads TGTGCCAGCAGCTATGGGGGGGCTGGGGAGACCCAGTACTTC.

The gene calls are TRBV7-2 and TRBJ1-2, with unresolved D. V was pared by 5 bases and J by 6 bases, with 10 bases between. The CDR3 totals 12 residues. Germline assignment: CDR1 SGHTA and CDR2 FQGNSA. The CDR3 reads CASSPGIDGYTF. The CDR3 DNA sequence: TGTGCCAGCAGCCCTGGCATCGATGGCTACACCTTC.

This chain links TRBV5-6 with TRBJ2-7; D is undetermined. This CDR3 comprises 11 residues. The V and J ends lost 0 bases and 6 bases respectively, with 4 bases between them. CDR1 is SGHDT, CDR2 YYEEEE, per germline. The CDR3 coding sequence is TGTGCCAGCAGCTTGGAGAGCGAGCAGTACTTC. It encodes CASSLESEQYF.

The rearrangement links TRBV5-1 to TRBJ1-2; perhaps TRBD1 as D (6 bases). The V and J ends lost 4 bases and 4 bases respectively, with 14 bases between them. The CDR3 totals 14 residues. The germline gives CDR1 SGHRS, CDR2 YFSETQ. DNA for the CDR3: TGCGCCAGCAGCGCGGACAGTCTGATCTATGGCTACACCTTC. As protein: CASSADSLIYGYTF.

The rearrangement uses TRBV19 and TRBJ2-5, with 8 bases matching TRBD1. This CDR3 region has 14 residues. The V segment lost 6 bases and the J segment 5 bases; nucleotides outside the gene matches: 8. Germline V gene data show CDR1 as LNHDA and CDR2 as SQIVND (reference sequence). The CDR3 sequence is CASRGDRGYETQYF. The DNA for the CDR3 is TGTGCCAGTAGAGGTGACAGGGGTTACGAGACCCAGTACTTC.

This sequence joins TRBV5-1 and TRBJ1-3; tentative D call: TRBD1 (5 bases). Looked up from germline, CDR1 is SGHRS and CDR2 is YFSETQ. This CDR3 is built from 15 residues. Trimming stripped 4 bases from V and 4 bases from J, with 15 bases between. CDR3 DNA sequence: TGCGCCAGCAGCCCCTTTGACAGACTCGGAAACACCATATATTTT. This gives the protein CASSPFDRLGNTIYF.

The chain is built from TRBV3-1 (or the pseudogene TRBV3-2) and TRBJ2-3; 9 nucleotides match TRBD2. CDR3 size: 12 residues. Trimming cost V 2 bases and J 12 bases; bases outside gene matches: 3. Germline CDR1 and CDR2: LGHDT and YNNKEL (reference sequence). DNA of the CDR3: TGTGCCAGCAGCCAACGAGCGGGGGGCCAGTATTTT. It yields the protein CASSQRAGGQYF.

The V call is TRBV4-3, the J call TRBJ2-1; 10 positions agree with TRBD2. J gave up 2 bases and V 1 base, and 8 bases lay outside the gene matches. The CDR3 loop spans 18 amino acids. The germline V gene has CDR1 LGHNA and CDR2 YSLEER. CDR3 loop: CASSQGRASGGTYNEQFF. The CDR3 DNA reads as TGCGCCAGCAGCCAAGGTCGGGCTAGCGGGGGAACCTACAATGAGCAGTTCTTC.

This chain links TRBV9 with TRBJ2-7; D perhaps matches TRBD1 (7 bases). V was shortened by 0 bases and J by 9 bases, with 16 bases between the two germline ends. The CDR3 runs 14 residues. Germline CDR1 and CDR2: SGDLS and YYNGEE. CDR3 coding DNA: TGTGCCAGCAGCGTAGAGGGGGGCGGGACAGCGCAGTACTTC. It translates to CASSVEGGGTAQYF.

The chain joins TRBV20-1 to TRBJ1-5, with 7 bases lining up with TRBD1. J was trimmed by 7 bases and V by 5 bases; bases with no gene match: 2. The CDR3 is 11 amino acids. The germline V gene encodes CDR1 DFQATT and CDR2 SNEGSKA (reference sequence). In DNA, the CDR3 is TGCAGTGCTTTACAGGGGCAGCCCCAGCATTTT. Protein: CSALQGQPQHF.

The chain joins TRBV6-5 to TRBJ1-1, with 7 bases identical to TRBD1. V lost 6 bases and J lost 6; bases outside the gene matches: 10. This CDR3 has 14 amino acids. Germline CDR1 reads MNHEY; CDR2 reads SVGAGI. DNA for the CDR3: TGTGCCAGCAGGGTGGGACAGCCCACCGCTGAAGCTTTCTTT. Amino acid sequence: CASRVGQPTAEAFF.

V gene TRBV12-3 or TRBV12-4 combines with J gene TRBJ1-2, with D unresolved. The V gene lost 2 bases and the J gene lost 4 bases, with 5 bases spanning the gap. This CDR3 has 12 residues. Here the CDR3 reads CASSLRLYGYTF. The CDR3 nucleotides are TGTGCCAGCAGTTTACGACTCTATGGCTACACCTTC.

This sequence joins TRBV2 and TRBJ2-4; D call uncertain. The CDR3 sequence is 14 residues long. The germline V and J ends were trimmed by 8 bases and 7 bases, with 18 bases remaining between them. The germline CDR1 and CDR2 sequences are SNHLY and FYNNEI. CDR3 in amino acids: CASSTFHGSNIQYF. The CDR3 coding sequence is TGTGCCAGCTCGACATTCCACGGATCGAACATTCAGTACTTC.

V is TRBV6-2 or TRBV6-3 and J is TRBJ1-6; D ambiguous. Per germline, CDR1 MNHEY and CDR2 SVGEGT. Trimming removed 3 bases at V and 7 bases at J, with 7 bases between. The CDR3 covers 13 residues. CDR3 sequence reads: CASSYRSNSPLHF. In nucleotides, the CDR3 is TGTGCCAGCAGTTATCGGTCCAATTCACCCCTCCACTTT.